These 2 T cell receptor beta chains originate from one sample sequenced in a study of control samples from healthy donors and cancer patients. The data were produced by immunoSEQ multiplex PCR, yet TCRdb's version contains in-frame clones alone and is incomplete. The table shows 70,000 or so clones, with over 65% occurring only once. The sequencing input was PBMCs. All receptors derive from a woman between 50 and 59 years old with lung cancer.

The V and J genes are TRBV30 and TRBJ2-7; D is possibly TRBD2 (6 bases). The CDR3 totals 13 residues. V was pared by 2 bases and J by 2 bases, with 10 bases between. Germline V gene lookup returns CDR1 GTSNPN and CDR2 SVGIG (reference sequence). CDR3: CAWSSGVTYEQYF. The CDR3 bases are TGTGCCTGGAGTTCGGGGGTTACCTACGAGCAGTACTTC.

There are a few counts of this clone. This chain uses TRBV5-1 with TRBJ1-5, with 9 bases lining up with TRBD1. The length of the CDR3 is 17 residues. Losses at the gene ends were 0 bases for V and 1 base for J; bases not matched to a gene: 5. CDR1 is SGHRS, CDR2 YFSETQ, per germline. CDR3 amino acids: CASSLGGGQGSNQPQHF. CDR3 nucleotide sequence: TGCGCCAGCAGCTTGGGTGGAGGACAGGGGAGCAATCAGCCCCAGCATTTT.